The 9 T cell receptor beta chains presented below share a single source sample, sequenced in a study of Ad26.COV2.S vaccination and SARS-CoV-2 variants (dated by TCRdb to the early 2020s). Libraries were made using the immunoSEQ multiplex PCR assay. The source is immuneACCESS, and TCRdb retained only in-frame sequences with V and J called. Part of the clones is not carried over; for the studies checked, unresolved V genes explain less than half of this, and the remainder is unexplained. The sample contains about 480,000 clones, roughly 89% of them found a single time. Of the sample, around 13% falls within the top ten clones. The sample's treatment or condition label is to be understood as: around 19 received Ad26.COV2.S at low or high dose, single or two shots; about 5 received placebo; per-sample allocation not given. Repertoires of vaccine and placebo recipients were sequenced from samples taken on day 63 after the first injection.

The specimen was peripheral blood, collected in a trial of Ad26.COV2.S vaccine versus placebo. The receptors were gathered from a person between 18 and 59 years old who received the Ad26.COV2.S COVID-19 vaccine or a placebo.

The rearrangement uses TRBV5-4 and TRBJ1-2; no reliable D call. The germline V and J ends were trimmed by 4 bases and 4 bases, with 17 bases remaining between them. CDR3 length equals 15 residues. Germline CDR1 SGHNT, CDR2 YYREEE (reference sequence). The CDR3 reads CASSPGRLASYGYTF. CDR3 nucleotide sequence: TGTGCCAGCAGCCCCGGACGGCTAGCTAGCTATGGCTACACCTTC.

CDR3 sequence (DNA): TGCAGCGCAGGTTCGAACACCGGGGAGCTGTTTTTT. Protein: CSAGSNTGELFF. V and J are TRBV29-1 and TRBJ2-2; D is unresolved. V lost 7 bases, J lost 0 bases, and 6 bases lay in between. Germline V gene sequence: CDR1 SQVTM, CDR2 ANQGSEA. CDR3 length equals 12 residues.

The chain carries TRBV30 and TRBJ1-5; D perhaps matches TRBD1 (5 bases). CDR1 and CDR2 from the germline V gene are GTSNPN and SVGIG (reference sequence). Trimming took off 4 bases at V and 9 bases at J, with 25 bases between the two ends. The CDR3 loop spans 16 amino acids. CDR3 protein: CAWTPPGLATGRPQHF. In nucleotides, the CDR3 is TGTGCCTGGACCCCCCCGGGACTCGCTACGGGGCGGCCCCAGCATTTT.

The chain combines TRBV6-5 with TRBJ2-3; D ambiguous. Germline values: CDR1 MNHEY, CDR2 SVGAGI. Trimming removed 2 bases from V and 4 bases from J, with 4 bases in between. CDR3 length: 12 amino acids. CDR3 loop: CASSYGSDTQYF. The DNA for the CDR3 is TGTGCCAGCAGTTACGGGTCAGATACGCAGTATTTT.

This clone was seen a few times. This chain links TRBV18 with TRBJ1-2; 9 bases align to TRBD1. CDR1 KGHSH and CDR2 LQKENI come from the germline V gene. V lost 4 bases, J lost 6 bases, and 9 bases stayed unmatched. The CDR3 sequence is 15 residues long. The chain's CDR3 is CASSQLPGQGDGYTF. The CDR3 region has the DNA TGTGCCAGCTCACAACTACCGGGACAGGGTGATGGCTACACCTTC.

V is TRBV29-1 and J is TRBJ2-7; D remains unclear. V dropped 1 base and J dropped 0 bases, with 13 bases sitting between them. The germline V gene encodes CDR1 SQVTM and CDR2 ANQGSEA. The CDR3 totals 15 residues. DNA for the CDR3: TGCAGCGTTGAAGCTAGGGCCTCAAACTCCTACGAGCAGTACTTC. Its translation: CSVEARASNSYEQYF.

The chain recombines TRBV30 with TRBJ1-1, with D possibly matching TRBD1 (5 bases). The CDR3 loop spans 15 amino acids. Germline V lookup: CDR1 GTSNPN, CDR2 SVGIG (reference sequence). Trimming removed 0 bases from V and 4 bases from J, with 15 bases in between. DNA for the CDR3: TGTGCCTGGAGTGTACGTCGGGGACCGGGCACTGAAGCTTTCTTT. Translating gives CAWSVRRGPGTEAFF.

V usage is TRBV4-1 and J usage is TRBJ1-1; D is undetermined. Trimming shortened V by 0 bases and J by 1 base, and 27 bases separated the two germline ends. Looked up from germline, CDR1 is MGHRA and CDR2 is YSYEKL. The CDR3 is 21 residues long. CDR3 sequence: CASSQDQSKGGYAQSNTEAFF. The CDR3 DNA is TGCGCCAGCAGCCAAGATCAGTCGAAAGGAGGTTACGCGCAATCGAACACTGAAGCTTTCTTT.

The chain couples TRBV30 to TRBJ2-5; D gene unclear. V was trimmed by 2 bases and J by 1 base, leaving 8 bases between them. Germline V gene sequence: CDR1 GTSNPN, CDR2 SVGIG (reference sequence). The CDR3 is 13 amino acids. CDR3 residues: CAWSQQTQETQYF. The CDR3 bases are TGTGCCTGGAGTCAGCAGACCCAAGAGACCCAGTACTTC.